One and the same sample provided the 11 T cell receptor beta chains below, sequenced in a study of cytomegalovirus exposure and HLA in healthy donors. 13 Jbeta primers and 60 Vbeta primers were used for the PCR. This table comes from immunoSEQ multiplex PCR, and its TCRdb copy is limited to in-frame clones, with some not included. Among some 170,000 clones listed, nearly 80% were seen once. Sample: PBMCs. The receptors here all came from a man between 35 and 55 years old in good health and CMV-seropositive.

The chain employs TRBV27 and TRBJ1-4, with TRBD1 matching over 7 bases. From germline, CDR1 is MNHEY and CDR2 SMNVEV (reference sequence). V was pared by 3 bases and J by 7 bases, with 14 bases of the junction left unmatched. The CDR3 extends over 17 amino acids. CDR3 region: CASSFGGLQGFGEKLFF. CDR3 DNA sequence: TGTGCCAGCAGTTTTGGGGGGCTACAGGGGTTCGGTGAAAAACTGTTTTTT.

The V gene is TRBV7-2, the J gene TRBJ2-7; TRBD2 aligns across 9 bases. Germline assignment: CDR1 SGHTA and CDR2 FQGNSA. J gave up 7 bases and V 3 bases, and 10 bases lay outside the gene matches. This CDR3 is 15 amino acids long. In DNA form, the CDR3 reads TGTGCCAGCAGCTTGCGACTAGCGGTGGGAGAGGAGCAGTACTTC. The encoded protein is CASSLRLAVGEEQYF.

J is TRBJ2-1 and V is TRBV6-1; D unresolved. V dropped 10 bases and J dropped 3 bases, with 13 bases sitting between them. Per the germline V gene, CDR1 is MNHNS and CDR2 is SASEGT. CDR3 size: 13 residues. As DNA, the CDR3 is TGTGCCACCGCCCGAGGAGTCTACAATGAGCAGTTCTTC. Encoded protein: CATARGVYNEQFF.

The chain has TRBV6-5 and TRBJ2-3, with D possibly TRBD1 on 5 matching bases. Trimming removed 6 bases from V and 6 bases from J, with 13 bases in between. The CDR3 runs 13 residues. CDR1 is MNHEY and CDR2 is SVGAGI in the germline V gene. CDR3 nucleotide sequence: TGTGCCAGCAGCCCAGGGCCCCTCGATACGCAGTATTTT. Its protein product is CASSPGPLDTQYF.

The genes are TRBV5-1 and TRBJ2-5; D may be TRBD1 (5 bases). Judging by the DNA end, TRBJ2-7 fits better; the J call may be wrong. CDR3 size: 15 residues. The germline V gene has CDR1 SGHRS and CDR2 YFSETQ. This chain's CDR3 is CASSLAGPPSYEQYF. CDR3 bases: TGCGCCAGCAGCTTGGCAGGGCCGCCTTCCTACGAGCAGTACTTC.

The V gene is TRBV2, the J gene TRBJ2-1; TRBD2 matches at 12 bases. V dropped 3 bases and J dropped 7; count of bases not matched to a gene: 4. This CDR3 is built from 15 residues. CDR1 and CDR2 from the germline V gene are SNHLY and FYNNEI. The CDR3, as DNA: TGTGCCAGCAGTGACTCAACTAGCGGGAGGAATGAGCAGTTCTTC. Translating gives CASSDSTSGRNEQFF. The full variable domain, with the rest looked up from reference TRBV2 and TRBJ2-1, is EPEVTQTPSHQVTQMGQEVILRCVPISNHLYFYWYRQILGQKVEFLVSFYNNEISEKSEIFDDQFSVERPDGSNFTLKIRSTKLEDSAMYFCASSDSTSGRNEQFFGPGTRLTVL.

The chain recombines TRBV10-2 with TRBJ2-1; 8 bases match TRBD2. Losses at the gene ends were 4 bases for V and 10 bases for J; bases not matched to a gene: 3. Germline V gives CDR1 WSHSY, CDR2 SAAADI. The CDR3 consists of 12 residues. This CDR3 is CASSAGGWEQFF. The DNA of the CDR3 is TGCGCCAGCAGTGCGGGGGGGTGGGAGCAGTTCTTC.

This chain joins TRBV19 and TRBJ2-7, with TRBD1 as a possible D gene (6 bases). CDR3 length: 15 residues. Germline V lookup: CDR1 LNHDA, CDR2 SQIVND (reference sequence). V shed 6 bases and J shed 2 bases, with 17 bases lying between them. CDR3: CASSSQGRGTYEQYF. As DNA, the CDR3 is TGTGCCAGTAGCTCACAGGGAAGGGGGACCTACGAGCAGTACTTC.

CDR3 bases: TGTGCCAGCAGCTTCGGACTAGCCGCTGGGGAGACCCAGTACTTC. Residues: CASSFGLAAGETQYF. The chain employs TRBV7-7 and TRBJ2-5, with 8 bases lining up with TRBD2. Germline CDR1 reads SSHAT; CDR2 reads FNYEAQ (reference sequence). Germline trimming cut 3 bases from V and 5 bases from J; bases unmatched to any gene: 8. The CDR3 spans 15 residues. The whole variable domain, filled in from reference TRBV7-7 and TRBJ2-5, reads GAGVSQSPRYKVTKRGQDVTLRCDPISSHATLYWYQQALGQGPEFLTYFNYEAQPDKSGLPSDRFSAERPEGSISTLTIQRTEQRDSAMYRCASSFGLAAGETQYFGPGTRLLVL.

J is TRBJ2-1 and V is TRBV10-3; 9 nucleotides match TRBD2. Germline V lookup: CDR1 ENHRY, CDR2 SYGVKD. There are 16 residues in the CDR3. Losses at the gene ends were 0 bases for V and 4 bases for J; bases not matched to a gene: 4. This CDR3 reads CAISESSAGGYNEQFF. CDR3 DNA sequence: TGTGCCATCAGTGAGTCAAGCGCGGGAGGGTACAATGAGCAGTTCTTC.

CDR3 bases: TGTGCCAGCAGTGAATATAGCGGGACAGGGAACTCTAACACTGAAGCTTTCTTT. It translates to CASSEYSGTGNSNTEAFF. J is TRBJ1-1 and V is TRBV25-1; 9 bases are shared with TRBD1. The ends lost 0 bases at V and 2 bases at J; junction bases unmatched: 10. This CDR3 has 18 residues. The germline V gene has CDR1 MGHDK and CDR2 SYGVNS.